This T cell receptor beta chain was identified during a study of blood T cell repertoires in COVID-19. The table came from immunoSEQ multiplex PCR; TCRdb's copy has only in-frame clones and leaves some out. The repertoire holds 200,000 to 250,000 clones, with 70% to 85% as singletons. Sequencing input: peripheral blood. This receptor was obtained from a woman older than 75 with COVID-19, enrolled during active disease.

The CDR3, as DNA: TGTGCCAGCAGCTTAAACAGGGGGCCTGGCACTGAAGCTTTCTTT. Translating it yields CASSLNRGPGTEAFF. The J gene is TRBJ1-1, the V gene TRBV11-2; 9 nucleotides align to TRBD1. Germline lookup yields CDR1 SGHAT and CDR2 FQNNGV. Trimming removed 2 bases from V and 4 bases from J; junction bases left unmatched: 5. This CDR3 has 15 residues.